One and the same sample provided the 26 T cell receptor beta chains below, sequenced in a study of a mutant IDH1 vaccine in newly diagnosed glioma. This table comes from immunoSEQ multiplex PCR, and its TCRdb copy is limited to in-frame clones, with some not included. The sample holds tens of thousands of clones; roughly 89% are singletons and the top ten take less than 25%. Time point given: week 11, during vaccination. A single vaccine dose contained 300 ug of mutant IDH1 20-mer peptide, and topical imiquimod was used with it. These TCRs' antigens remain unknown. This sample comprised PBMCs, obtained from a glioma patient whose treatment included an IDH1 peptide vaccine. These receptors were taken from a man aged 18 to 29 with glioma.

The chain joins TRBV9 to TRBJ2-7; 9 nucleotides align to TRBD2. Germline assignment: CDR1 SGDLS and CDR2 YYNGEE. There are 15 residues in the CDR3. V lost 0 bases and J lost 5; bases outside the gene matches: 6. The CDR3 reads CASSVGGSGSHEQYF. The CDR3 DNA reads as TGTGCCAGCAGCGTAGGGGGTAGCGGGAGCCACGAGCAGTACTTC.

This chain joins TRBV28 and TRBJ2-7; 8 nucleotides line up with TRBD1. The germline V gene encodes CDR1 MDHEN and CDR2 SYDVKM. This CDR3 is 14 amino acids long. The V segment lost 6 bases and the J segment 3 bases; nucleotides outside the gene matches: 7. The CDR3 DNA reads TGTGCCAGCAGCCAGCGACAGGGGAGCTACGAGCAGTACTTC. This translates into CASSQRQGSYEQYF.

This chain connects TRBV27 to TRBJ1-5, with D hard to call. With 4 bases removed from V and 4 bases from J, the gap between germline ends came to 8 bases. Germline values: CDR1 MNHEY, CDR2 SMNVEV (reference sequence). The CDR3 extends over 13 amino acids. The CDR3 loop reads CASSSGRNQPQHF. DNA of the CDR3: TGTGCCAGCAGTTCCGGCAGAAATCAGCCCCAGCATTTT.

This rearrangement joins TRBV9 to TRBJ1-4; D ambiguous. Trimming left V 0 bases short and J 7 bases short, with 16 bases between. Germline V gene sequence: CDR1 SGDLS, CDR2 YYNGEE. The CDR3 has 16 amino acids. The CDR3 protein is CASSVGPHPNGEKLFF. CDR3 in DNA: TGTGCCAGCAGCGTAGGCCCCCACCCCAATGGTGAAAAACTGTTTTTT.

J is TRBJ1-1 and V is TRBV7-9; 8 bases match TRBD1. Germline loops: CDR1 SEHNR, CDR2 FQNEAQ (reference sequence). CDR3 length equals 14 residues. Trimming at V came to 5 bases and at J to 5 bases, leaving 7 bases not matched to a gene. CDR3: CASSARTGWTEAFF. The CDR3 coding sequence is TGTGCCAGCAGCGCCCGGACAGGGTGGACTGAAGCTTTCTTT.

The V and J genes are TRBV28 and TRBJ1-2; 11 bases are a match to TRBD1. With V trimmed by 6 bases and J by 8 bases, 8 bases remained unmatched. Germline V gene sequence: CDR1 MDHEN, CDR2 SYDVKM. This CDR3 has 14 residues. The CDR3, as DNA: TGTGCCAGCAGCCCCGGACAGGGGGCTTCCGGCTACACCTTC. This encodes CASSPGQGASGYTF.

The chain combines TRBV6-6 with TRBJ2-1; 7 nucleotides agree with TRBD2. The CDR3 extends over 14 amino acids. Per germline, CDR1 MNHNY and CDR2 SVGAGI (reference sequence). With 0 bases clipped from V and 9 bases from J, the junction kept 5 bases outside the gene matches. The CDR3 here is CASSYSTGGGEQFF. The CDR3 nucleotides are TGTGCCAGCAGTTACTCGACGGGAGGAGGTGAGCAGTTCTTC.

V gene TRBV28 combines with J gene TRBJ1-5; D is possibly TRBD1 (6 bases). This CDR3 is built from 17 residues. Trimming took off 7 bases at V and 9 bases at J, with 28 bases between the two ends. The germline V gene encodes CDR1 MDHEN and CDR2 SYDVKM. This chain's CDR3 is CASNNKAGVIGGRPQHF. The CDR3 DNA follows: TGTGCCAGCAACAACAAGGCAGGGGTTATCGGGGGAAGGCCCCAGCATTTT.

On this clone itself: The identical CDR3 is also encoded by other nucleotide sequences in the sample. This chain uses TRBV30 with TRBJ1-2, with TRBD1 identical over 8 bases. Germline trimming cut 4 bases from V and 5 bases from J; bases unmatched to any gene: 6. Germline V gene lookup returns CDR1 GTSNPN and CDR2 SVGIG (reference sequence). The CDR3 is 13 residues long. As DNA, the CDR3 is TGTGCCTGGACTCAGGGGGCGGGGTATGGCTACACCTTC. Its protein product is CAWTQGAGYGYTF. Full variable domain (remainder filled in from reference TRBV30 and TRBJ1-2): SQTIHQWPATLVQPVGSPLSLECTVEGTSNPNLYWYRQAAGRGLQLLFYSVGIGQISSEVPQNLSASRPQDRQFILSSKKLLLSDSGFYLCAWTQGAGYGYTFGSGTRLTVV.

This chain joins TRBV2 and TRBJ1-2; 7 nucleotides line up with TRBD1. Germline trimming cut 4 bases from V and 2 bases from J; bases unmatched to any gene: 7. The CDR3 runs 15 residues. Germline values: CDR1 SNHLY, CDR2 FYNNEI. The CDR3 spells CASSVQGTVNYGYTF. In DNA, the CDR3 is TGTGCCAGCAGTGTACAGGGGACCGTGAACTATGGCTACACCTTC.

This clone has only one observation. V gene TRBV19 combines with J gene TRBJ1-5; D uncertain. Per germline, CDR1 LNHDA and CDR2 SQIVND (reference sequence). There are 15 residues in the CDR3. The germline V and J ends were trimmed by 3 bases and 7 bases, with 16 bases remaining between them. For the CDR3, the DNA is TGTGCCAGTAGTATTCAGGAACTTTCTGGCCAGCCCCAGCATTTT. It is translated as CASSIQELSGQPQHF.

V and J are TRBV4-1 and TRBJ2-4, with D possibly matching TRBD2 (6 bases). The V and J ends lost 4 bases and 0 bases respectively, with 10 bases between them. This CDR3 comprises 15 residues. Germline-derived CDR1 and CDR2 are MGHRA and YSYEKL. CDR3 DNA sequence: TGCGCCAGCAGCCTGGGGGGATTAGCCAAAAACATTCAGTACTTC. This encodes CASSLGGLAKNIQYF.

This chain links TRBV4-1 with TRBJ2-3, with a weak D call TRBD1 (7 bases). V was pared by 1 base and J by 4 bases, with 12 bases between. The germline gives CDR1 MGHRA, CDR2 YSYEKL. The CDR3 has 15 residues. The CDR3: CASSQADREADTQYF. CDR3 nucleotides: TGCGCCAGCAGCCAAGCTGACAGGGAGGCAGATACGCAGTATTTT.

The rearrangement links TRBV6-6 to TRBJ1-2, with a tentative D call TRBD1 (5 bases). With 0 bases removed from V and 7 bases from J, the gap between germline ends came to 9 bases. This CDR3 has 13 amino acids. Germline CDR1 MNHNY, CDR2 SVGAGI (reference sequence). The CDR3 DNA is TGTGCCAGCAGTTACTCGACCGGGGCTGGCTACACCTTC. It encodes CASSYSTGAGYTF.

The rearrangement joins TRBV5-1 to TRBJ2-5, with D tentatively TRBD2 (6 bases). V shed 5 bases and J shed 1 base, with 15 bases lying between them. The CDR3 covers 15 residues. CDR1 and CDR2 from the germline V gene are SGHRS and YFSETQ. The CDR3 is CASSTRGTSQETQYF. CDR3 bases: TGCGCCAGCAGTACTCGAGGGACTTCCCAAGAGACCCAGTACTTC.

The rearrangement uses TRBV7-2 and TRBJ2-7, with TRBD1 matching 11 bases. The length of the CDR3 is 16 residues. Trimming removed 4 bases from V and 4 bases from J; junction bases left unmatched: 9. From germline, CDR1 is SGHTA and CDR2 FQGNSA. This chain's CDR3 is CASSSGSGTGGYEQYF. The CDR3 DNA follows: TGTGCCAGCAGCTCAGGGTCCGGGACAGGGGGATACGAGCAGTACTTC.

This clone was counted a single time. The CDR3 nucleotides read TGTGCCAGCAGTTTACAGTCGGAAGGGGCCAACGTCCTGACTTTC. Its translation is CASSLQSEGANVLTF. The rearrangement joins TRBV27 to TRBJ2-6; no firm D call. V gave up 2 bases and J gave up 4 bases, with 9 bases separating them. The CDR3 loop spans 15 amino acids. Germline V CDR1 and CDR2: MNHEY, SMNVEV (reference sequence).

This chain uses TRBV9 with TRBJ2-2, with 8 bases aligning to TRBD2. After removal of 0 bases from V and 1 base from J, the junction contained 2 bases not matched to a gene. The CDR3 contains 16 residues. Germline-derived CDR1 and CDR2 are SGDLS and YYNGEE. In DNA, the CDR3 is TGTGCCAGCAGCGTAGGCAGCGGGAGGAACACCGGGGAGCTGTTTTTT. Its translation: CASSVGSGRNTGELFF.

The rearrangement links TRBV5-6 to TRBJ2-7, with D perhaps given as TRBD1 or TRBD2 (6 bases each). The CDR3 loop spans 16 amino acids. From germline, CDR1 is SGHDT and CDR2 YYEEEE. Trimming pared 4 bases from V and 0 bases from J, leaving 17 bases between. The CDR3 sequence is CASSLGASVTSYEQYF. The DNA of the CDR3 is TGTGCCAGCAGCCTGGGGGCTAGCGTAACCTCCTACGAGCAGTACTTC.

This chain connects TRBV4-3 to TRBJ2-6; TRBD2 might be the D (6 bases). The V gene lost 1 base and the J gene lost 0 bases, with 10 bases spanning the gap. CDR3 length equals 17 residues. Germline V gene data show CDR1 as LGHNA and CDR2 as YSLEER. The CDR3 sequence is CASSQVLADSGANVLTF. CDR3 in DNA: TGCGCCAGCAGCCAAGTATTAGCGGACTCTGGGGCCAACGTCCTGACTTTC.

By share of the sample, this clone is medium-sized. V is TRBV6-5 and J is TRBJ1-2; D is perhaps TRBD1 (5 bases). Trimming cost V 5 bases and J 6 bases, with 16 bases left between them. This CDR3 has 14 amino acids. Germline-derived CDR1 and CDR2 are MNHEY and SVGAGI. CDR3 amino acids: CASSSHGGWDGYTF. The CDR3 DNA sequence: TGTGCCAGCAGTAGCCACGGGGGTTGGGATGGCTACACCTTC.

The chain is built from TRBV30 and TRBJ1-1; a possible D gene is TRBD1 (5 bases). The CDR3 is 16 residues long. Trimming took off 4 bases at V and 3 bases at J, with 21 bases between the two ends. The germline gives CDR1 GTSNPN, CDR2 SVGIG (reference sequence). CDR3 in amino acids: CAWTQRGVFRDTEAFF. The CDR3 region has the DNA TGTGCCTGGACACAGAGGGGAGTCTTTCGGGACACTGAAGCTTTCTTT. Full variable domain (outside the CDR3, taken from reference TRBV30 and TRBJ1-1): SQTIHQWPATLVQPVGSPLSLECTVEGTSNPNLYWYRQAAGRGLQLLFYSVGIGQISSEVPQNLSASRPQDRQFILSSKKLLLSDSGFYLCAWTQRGVFRDTEAFFGQGTRLTVV.

The chain is built from TRBV15 and TRBJ1-2; D is unclear. This CDR3 is 14 amino acids long. The V gene's germline CDR1 is LNHNV and CDR2 YYDKDF (reference sequence). The ends were cut back, 1 base at V and 1 base at J, with 7 bases in the middle. Here the CDR3 reads CATSRAGFNYGYTF. The CDR3 DNA reads as TGTGCCACCAGCAGAGCGGGCTTTAACTATGGCTACACCTTC.

This chain links TRBV30 with TRBJ2-1; possible D gene TRBD1, 6 bases. V lost 1 base and J lost 5, with 9 bases in between. This CDR3 contains 13 residues. The germline V gene encodes CDR1 GTSNPN and CDR2 SVGIG (reference sequence). CDR3 protein: CAWSAGAHNEQFF. The CDR3 DNA is TGTGCCTGGAGTGCAGGGGCCCACAATGAGCAGTTCTTC.

The genes are TRBV29-1 and TRBJ2-7, with 8 bases that match TRBD1. The germline CDR1 and CDR2 sequences are SQVTM and ANQGSEA. The CDR3 totals 15 residues. With 0 bases clipped from V and 3 bases from J, the junction kept 7 bases outside the gene matches. CDR3 residues: CSVEDRQGANYEQYF. The CDR3 DNA is TGCAGCGTTGAAGATCGGCAGGGGGCGAACTACGAGCAGTACTTC.

J is TRBJ2-7 and V is TRBV6-5, with D possibly being TRBD1 (6 bases). CDR3 size: 15 residues. The germline V gene encodes CDR1 MNHEY and CDR2 SVGAGI. Trimming left V 4 bases short and J 4 bases short, with 17 bases between. The CDR3 DNA reads as TGTGCCAGCAGTTTTGACAGGAAACTGTCATACGAGCAGTACTTC. It translates to CASSFDRKLSYEQYF.